This TCR beta chain appears in the sequencing data of a study of Ad26.COV2.S vaccination and SARS-CoV-2 variants. Study outcomes and limitations: Considerable breadth of spike-specific CD8+ and CD4+ T cell responses has reportedly been documented following vaccination.

The protocol was immunoSEQ multiplex PCR, while the TCRdb copy is restricted to in-frame clones and leaves out a portion. This sample has some 410,000 clones, with about 92% found just once. Worth noting for this clone: No antigen is known for it.

Described treatment: roughly 18 received Ad26.COV2.S at low or high dose, single or two shots; about 5 received placebo; per-sample allocation not given. Day 63 after the first injection of vaccine or placebo was the sampling time. Trimming cost V 7 bases and J 0 bases; bases outside gene matches: 5. The CDR3 spans 14 residues. CDR1 is WSHSY and CDR2 is SAAADI in the germline V gene. The rearrangement uses TRBV10-2 and TRBJ1-2; 7 positions agree with TRBD1. The sequence was collected from a person aged 18-60 years who received the Ad26.COV2.S COVID-19 vaccine or a placebo. Source: peripheral blood, taken in a trial of Ad26.COV2.S vaccine versus placebo. This chain's CDR3 is CASTETGTNYGYTF. In DNA form, the CDR3 reads TGCGCCAGCACCGAGACAGGGACTAACTATGGCTACACCTTC.